This TCR delta chain was captured by sequencing in a study of γδ T cells in repeated Plasmodium falciparum infection. Germline CDR1 is TSWWSYY and CDR2 is QGS. Trimming took 6 bases from V and 3 from J; bases not matched to a gene: 26. This CDR3 has 22 residues. Comments on this clone: TCRdb's protein for this DNA is that of a much larger clone and differs from the translation at residue 7, likely a read error; the protein shown is the DNA translation.

TCRdb processed the multiplex PCR reads again with the CATT caller. Of tens of thousands of delta-chain clones in the sample, over 0.9% were seen once. Vgamma9/Vdelta2+ and Vdelta2-negative gammadelta T cells were flow-sorted from PBMC for bulk sequencing. The chain carries TRDV1 and TRDJ1, with TRDD3 matching 12 bases. Sample: gamma-delta T cells from blood. The receptor was derived from a pool of human donors (malaria-infected and uninfected, not separated). CDR3 protein: CALGDFLSVRGILGDTPDKLIF. DNA of the CDR3: TGTGCTCTTGGAGATTTCCTTTCTGTGAGGGGGATACTGGGGGATACACCCGATAAACTCATCTTT.